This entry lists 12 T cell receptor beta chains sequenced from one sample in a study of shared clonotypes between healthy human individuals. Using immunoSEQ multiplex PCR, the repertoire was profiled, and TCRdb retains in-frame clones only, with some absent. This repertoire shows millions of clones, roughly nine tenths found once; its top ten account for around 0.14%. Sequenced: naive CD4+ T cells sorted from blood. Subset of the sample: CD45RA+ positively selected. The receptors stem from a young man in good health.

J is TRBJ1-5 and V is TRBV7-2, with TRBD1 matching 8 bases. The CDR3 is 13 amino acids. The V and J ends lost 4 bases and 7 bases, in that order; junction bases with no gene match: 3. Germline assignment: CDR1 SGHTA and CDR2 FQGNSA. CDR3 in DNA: TGTGCCAGCAGCTCGTACAGGGGGCAGCCCCAGCATTTT. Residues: CASSSYRGQPQHF.

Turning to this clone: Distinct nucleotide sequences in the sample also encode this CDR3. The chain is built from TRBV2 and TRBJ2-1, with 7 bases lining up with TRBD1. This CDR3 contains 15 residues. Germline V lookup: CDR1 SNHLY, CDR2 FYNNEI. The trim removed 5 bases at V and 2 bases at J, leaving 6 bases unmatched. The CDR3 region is CASSSSGGPYNEQFF. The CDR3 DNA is TGTGCCAGCAGTTCCTCAGGGGGACCCTACAATGAGCAGTTCTTC.

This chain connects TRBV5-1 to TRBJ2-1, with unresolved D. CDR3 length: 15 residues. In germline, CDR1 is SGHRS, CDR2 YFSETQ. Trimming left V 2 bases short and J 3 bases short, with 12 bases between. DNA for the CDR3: TGCGCCAGCAGCTTACCAGTACCCAACTACAATGAGCAGTTCTTC. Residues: CASSLPVPNYNEQFF.

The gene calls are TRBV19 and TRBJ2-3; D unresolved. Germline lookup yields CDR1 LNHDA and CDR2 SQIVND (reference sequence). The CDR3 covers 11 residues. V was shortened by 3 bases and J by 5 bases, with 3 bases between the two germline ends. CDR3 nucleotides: TGTGCCAGTAGTATGCAAGATACGCAGTATTTT. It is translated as CASSMQDTQYF.

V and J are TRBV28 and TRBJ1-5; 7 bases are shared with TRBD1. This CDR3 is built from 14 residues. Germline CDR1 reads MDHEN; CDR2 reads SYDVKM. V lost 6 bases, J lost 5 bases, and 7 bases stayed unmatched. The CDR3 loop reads CASSYGTAHQPQHF. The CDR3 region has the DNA TGTGCCAGCAGCTATGGGACAGCGCATCAGCCCCAGCATTTT. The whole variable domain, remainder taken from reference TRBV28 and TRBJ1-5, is DVKVTQSSRYLVKRTGEKVFLECVQDMDHENMFWYRQDPGLGLRLIYFSYDVKMKEKGDIPEGYSVSREKKERFSLILESASTNQTSMYLCASSYGTAHQPQHFGDGTRLSIL.

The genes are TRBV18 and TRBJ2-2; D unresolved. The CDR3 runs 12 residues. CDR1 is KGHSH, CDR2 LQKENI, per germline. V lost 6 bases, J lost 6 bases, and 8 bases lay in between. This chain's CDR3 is CASSHNPGELFF. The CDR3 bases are TGTGCCAGCTCCCACAATCCCGGGGAGCTGTTTTTT.

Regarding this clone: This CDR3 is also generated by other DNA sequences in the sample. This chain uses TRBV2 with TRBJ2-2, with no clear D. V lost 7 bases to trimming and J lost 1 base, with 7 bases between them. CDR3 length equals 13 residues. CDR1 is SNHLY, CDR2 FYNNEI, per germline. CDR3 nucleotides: TGTGCCAGCACGGGCGTGAACACCGGGGAGCTGTTTTTT. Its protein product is CASTGVNTGELFF.

CDR3 sequence: CASSYGTGPHEQYF. The CDR3 nucleotides are TGTGCCAGCAGCTACGGAACAGGGCCCCACGAGCAGTACTTC. This chain connects TRBV11-2 to TRBJ2-7, with D perhaps matching TRBD1 (6 bases). Germline-derived CDR1 and CDR2 are SGHAT and FQNNGV. The CDR3 totals 14 residues. V lost 4 bases and J 5 bases, leaving 15 bases between the germline ends.

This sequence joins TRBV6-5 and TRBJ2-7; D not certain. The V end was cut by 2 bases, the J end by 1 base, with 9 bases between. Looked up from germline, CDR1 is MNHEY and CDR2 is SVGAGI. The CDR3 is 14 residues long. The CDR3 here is CASSYRSGSYEQYF. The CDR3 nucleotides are TGTGCCAGCAGTTACCGGTCGGGTTCCTACGAGCAGTACTTC.

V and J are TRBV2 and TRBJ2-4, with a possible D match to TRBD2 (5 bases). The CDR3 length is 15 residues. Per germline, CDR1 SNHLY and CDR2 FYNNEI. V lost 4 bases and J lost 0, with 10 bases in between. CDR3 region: CASSAVSEAKNIQYF. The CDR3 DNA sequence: TGTGCCAGCAGTGCTGTTAGCGAAGCCAAAAACATTCAGTACTTC. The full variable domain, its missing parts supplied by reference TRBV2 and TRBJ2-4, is EPEVTQTPSHQVTQMGQEVILRCVPISNHLYFYWYRQILGQKVEFLVSFYNNEISEKSEIFDDQFSVERPDGSNFTLKIRSTKLEDSAMYFCASSAVSEAKNIQYFGAGTRLSVL.

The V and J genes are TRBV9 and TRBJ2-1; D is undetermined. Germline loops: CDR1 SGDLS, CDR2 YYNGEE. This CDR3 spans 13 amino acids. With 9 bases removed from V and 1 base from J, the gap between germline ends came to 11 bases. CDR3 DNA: TGTGCCACCTCGAACCAATCCTACAATGAGCAGTTCTTC. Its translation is CATSNQSYNEQFF.

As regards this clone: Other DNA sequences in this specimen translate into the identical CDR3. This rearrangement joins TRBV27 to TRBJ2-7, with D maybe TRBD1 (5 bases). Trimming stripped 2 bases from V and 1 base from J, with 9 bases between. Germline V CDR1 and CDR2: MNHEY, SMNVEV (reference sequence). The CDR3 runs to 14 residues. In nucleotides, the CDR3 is TGTGCCAGCAGTTTAGAGGCAGGGTCCTACGAGCAGTACTTC. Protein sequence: CASSLEAGSYEQYF.